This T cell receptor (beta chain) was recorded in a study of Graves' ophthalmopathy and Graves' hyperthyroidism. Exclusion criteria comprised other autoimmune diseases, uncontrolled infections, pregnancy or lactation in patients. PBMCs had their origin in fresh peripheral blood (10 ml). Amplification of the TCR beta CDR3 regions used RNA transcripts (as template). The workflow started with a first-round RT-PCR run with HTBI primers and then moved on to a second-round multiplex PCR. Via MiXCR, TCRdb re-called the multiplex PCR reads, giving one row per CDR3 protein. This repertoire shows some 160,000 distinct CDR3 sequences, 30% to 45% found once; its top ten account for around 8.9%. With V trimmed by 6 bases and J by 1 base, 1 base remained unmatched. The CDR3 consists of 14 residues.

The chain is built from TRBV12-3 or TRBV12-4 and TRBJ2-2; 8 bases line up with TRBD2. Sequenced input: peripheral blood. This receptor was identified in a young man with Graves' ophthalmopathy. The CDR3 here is CASRTSENTGELFF. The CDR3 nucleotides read TGTGCCAGCAGGACTAGCGAGAACACCGGGGAGCTGTTTTTT.